Included here is one T cell receptor (beta chain) sequence, with context. Its antigen is undetermined. The CDR3 contains 14 residues. Germline CDR1 LNHNV, CDR2 YYDKDF (reference sequence). V was pared by 3 bases and J by 7 bases, with 4 bases of the junction left unmatched. The data stem from a study of identical twins. Study outcomes and limitations: It was possible that invariant MAIT and iNKT cells partly confounded the zero-insertion analyses. Twins' surplus sharing was weaker for beta out-of-frame sequences.

A universal primer binding site was introduced by template switching. The final cDNA contained unique molecular identifiers. One entry per CDR3 protein, called by TCRdb with MiXCR from the 5' RACE reads. The data contain about 460,000 distinct CDR3 sequences, 13% to 15% of them singletons. The sample also formed part of further work on yellow fever vaccine responses in identical twins.

The chain has TRBV15 and TRBJ2-7; TRBD1 agrees at 12 bases. The origin of this receptor is a woman aged 18-30 years in good health. The specimen was CD4+ T cells sorted from blood. CDR3 amino acids: CATSRGQGAREQYF. Here the CDR3 DNA reads TGTGCCACCAGCAGGGGACAGGGGGCTAGAGAGCAGTACTTC.